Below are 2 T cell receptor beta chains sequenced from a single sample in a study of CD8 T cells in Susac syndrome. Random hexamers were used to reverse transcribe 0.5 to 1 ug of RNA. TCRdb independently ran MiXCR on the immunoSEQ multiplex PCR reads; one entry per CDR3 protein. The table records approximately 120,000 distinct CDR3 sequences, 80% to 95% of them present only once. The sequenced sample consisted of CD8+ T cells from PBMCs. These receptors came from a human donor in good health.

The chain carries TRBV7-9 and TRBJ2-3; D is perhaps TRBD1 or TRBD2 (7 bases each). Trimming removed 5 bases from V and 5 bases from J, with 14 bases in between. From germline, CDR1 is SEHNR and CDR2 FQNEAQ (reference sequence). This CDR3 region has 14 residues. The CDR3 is CASSHQGGEDTQYF. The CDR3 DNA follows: TGTGCCAGCAGCCACCAGGGGGGGGAAGATACGCAGTATTTT.

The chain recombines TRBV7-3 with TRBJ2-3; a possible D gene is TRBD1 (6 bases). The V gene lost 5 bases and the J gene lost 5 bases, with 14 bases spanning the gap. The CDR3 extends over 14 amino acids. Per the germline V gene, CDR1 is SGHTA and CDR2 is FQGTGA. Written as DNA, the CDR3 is TGTGCCAGCAGCAACCAGGGGAATAGAGATACGCAGTATTTT. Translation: CASSNQGNRDTQYF. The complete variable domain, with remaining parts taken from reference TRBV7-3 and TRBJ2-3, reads GAGVSQTPSNKVTEKGKYVELRCDPISGHTALYWYRQSLGQGPEFLIYFQGTGAADDSGLPNDRFFAVRPEGSVSTLKIQRTERGDSAVYLCASSNQGNRDTQYFGPGTRLTVL.